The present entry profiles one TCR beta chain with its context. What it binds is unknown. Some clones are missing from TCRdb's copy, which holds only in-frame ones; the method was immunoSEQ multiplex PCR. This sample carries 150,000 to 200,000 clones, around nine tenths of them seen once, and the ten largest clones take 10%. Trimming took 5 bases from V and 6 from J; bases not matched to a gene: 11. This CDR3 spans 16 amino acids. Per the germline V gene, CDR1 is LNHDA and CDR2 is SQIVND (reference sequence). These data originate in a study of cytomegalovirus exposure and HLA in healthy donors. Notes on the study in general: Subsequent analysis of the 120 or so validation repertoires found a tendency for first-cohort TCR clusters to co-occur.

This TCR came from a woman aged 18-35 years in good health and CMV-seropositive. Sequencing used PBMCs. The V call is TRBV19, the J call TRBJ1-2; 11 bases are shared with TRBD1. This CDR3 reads CASSPRSPGQGDGYTF. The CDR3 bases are TGTGCCAGTAGTCCTCGTTCCCCGGGACAGGGGGATGGCTACACCTTC.